The rows below give T cell receptor beta chains drawn from one sample of a study of cytomegalovirus exposure and HLA in healthy donors. Assay: immunoSEQ multiplex PCR; the TCRdb copy retains only in-frame clones and omits some. The sample lists 170,000 or so clones, 70% to 80% occurring once. The material sequenced was PBMCs. The receptor set was obtained from a woman aged 30 to 39 in good health and CMV-seropositive. Both conserved end residues are part of each CDR3. D genes are given only for firm matches. Only part of the rows carry a size: once, few, many, or a class if the clone is expanded.

>TRBV30|TRBJ2-5|-|once
TGTGCCTGGATGTTTGCGGGATACCAAGAGACCCAGTACTTC
CAWMFAGYQETQYF
>TRBV18|TRBJ2-1|TRBD2|once
TGTGCCAGCTCACCGGGCGGGAGACGAGGCGAGCAGTTCTTC
CASSPGGRRGEQFF
>TRBV29-1|TRBJ2-5|TRBD2|-
TGCAGCGTTGAAGGGAGGCGTGGGACTAGCGGGAGGGGTCAAGAGACCCAGTACTTC
CSVEGRRGTSGRGQETQYF
>TRBV7-8|TRBJ2-7|-|-
TGTGCCAGCAGCTTAGTTCTGGGCAGTGCCTACGAGCAGTACTTC
CASSLVLGSAYEQYF
>TRBV6-5|TRBJ1-5|-|-
TGTGCCAGCAGTTCCGGGAATAGCAATCAGCCCCAGCATTTT
CASSSGNSNQPQHF
>TRBV27|TRBJ2-7|-|few
TGTGCCAGCAGTTTCAAGGACTCCGCTAAATCCCCCTACGAGCAGTACTTC
CASSFKDSAKSPYEQYF
>TRBV6-5|TRBJ2-6|-|-
TGTGCCAGCACAAAACAGGCTGGGGCCAACGTCCTGACTTTC
CASTKQAGANVLTF
>TRBV7-8|TRBJ1-1|TRBD1|-
TGTGCCAGCAGCTTAGTCCGGACAGGGCGCTTGAACACTGAAGCTTTCTTT
CASSLVRTGRLNTEAFF
>TRBV28|TRBJ2-1|-|-
TGTGCCAGCAGCCAGGTCCAGAGCTCCTACAATGAGCAGTTCTTC
CASSQVQSSYNEQFF
>TRBV5-1|TRBJ1-1|-|few
TGCGCCAGCAGCTCTCAGGAGGACACTGAAGCTTTCTTT
CASSSQEDTEAFF
>TRBV28|TRBJ1-1|-|-
TGTGCCAGCAGTTACAACACCCTCCATTCAGCTTTCTTT
CASSYNTLHSAFF